Shown below are 13 T cell receptor beta chains from a single sample sequenced in a study of cytotoxic CD8 clonotypes in ibrutinib-treated CLL. Here immunoSEQ multiplex PCR was the method, and the copy in TCRdb shows in-frame clones only, minus some. The data contain over 110,000 clones, less than 95% of them seen just once; the ten biggest clones take up 11%. The material was PBMCs, obtained after 12 months of ibrutinib treatment. The receptors stem from a human donor with chronic lymphocytic leukemia.

This clone was counted between two and nine times. The chain carries TRBV28 and TRBJ1-5; TRBD1 aligns across 8 bases. The V gene's germline CDR1 is MDHEN and CDR2 SYDVKM. CDR3 length: 17 residues. V gave up 3 bases and J gave up 3 bases; unmatched junction bases: 10. The CDR3 here is CASSFLALDRANQPQHF. CDR3 DNA: TGTGCCAGCAGTTTTCTCGCTCTGGACAGGGCCAATCAGCCCCAGCATTTT.

The chain is built from TRBV28 and TRBJ1-1; no reliable D call. CDR3 size: 15 residues. Germline-derived CDR1 and CDR2 are MDHEN and SYDVKM. Trimming pared 6 bases from V and 5 bases from J, leaving 19 bases between. The CDR3 spells CASSPVAVGRTEAFF. Written as DNA, the CDR3 is TGTGCCAGCAGCCCTGTGGCGGTCGGAAGGACTGAAGCTTTCTTT.

J is TRBJ1-1 and V is TRBV19; 10 nucleotides match TRBD1. The CDR3 contains 15 residues. CDR1 is LNHDA and CDR2 is SQIVND in the germline V gene (reference sequence). Trimming cost V 4 bases and J 4 bases; bases outside gene matches: 6. The CDR3 nucleotides read TGTGCCAGTAGTAGACAGGGGGCCGGCGGCACTGAAGCTTTCTTT. It yields the protein CASSRQGAGGTEAFF.

The chain couples TRBV19 to TRBJ2-1; no reliable D call. The CDR3 is 13 residues long. Germline loops: CDR1 LNHDA, CDR2 SQIVND (reference sequence). V dropped 7 bases and J dropped 8 bases, with 15 bases sitting between them. CDR3 residues: CASTTLQSHEQFF. The CDR3 nucleotides read TGTGCCAGTACGACATTGCAATCTCATGAGCAGTTCTTC. Complete variable domain (other parts from reference TRBV19 and TRBJ2-1): DGGITQSPKYLFRKEGQNVTLSCEQNLNHDAMYWYRQDPGQGLRLIYYSQIVNDFQKGDIAEGYSVSREKKESFPLTVTSAQKNPTAFYLCASTTLQSHEQFFGPGTRLTVL.

The chain carries TRBV5-4 and TRBJ2-5, with D perhaps matching TRBD2 (6 bases). Germline V lookup: CDR1 SGHNT, CDR2 YYREEE (reference sequence). V was cut by 3 bases and J by 4 bases, with 19 bases left in between. The CDR3 spans 16 residues. CDR3 sequence: CASSYGGTSKVETQYF. The CDR3 DNA is TGTGCCAGCAGCTACGGAGGGACCTCTAAGGTAGAGACCCAGTACTTC.

CDR3 nucleotides: TGCGCCAGCACCATGGGACTTTACACCGGGGAGCTGTTTTTT. This translates into CASTMGLYTGELFF. The V call is TRBV5-1, the J call TRBJ2-2, with D possibly being TRBD2 (6 bases). This CDR3 has 14 residues. V lost 6 bases and J 3 bases, leaving 12 bases between the germline ends. Per germline, CDR1 SGHRS and CDR2 YFSETQ.

This clone was found a few times. One junction end does not reproduce the germline sequence, and a read error may be involved. The genes are TRBV20-1 and TRBJ1-1; a weak D match, TRBD1 (6 bases). This CDR3 is 8 amino acids long. The germline gives CDR1 DFQATT, CDR2 SNEGSKA (reference sequence). CDR3 residues: CSAGDILF. CDR3 coding DNA: TGCAGTGCAGGGGACATACTATTT.

The J gene is TRBJ2-7, the V gene TRBV10-1; D gene ambiguous. This CDR3 is 14 amino acids long. Germline V gene lookup returns CDR1 WNHNN and CDR2 SYGVQD (reference sequence). Trimming stripped 0 bases from V and 3 bases from J, with 9 bases between. The CDR3 DNA follows: TGCGCCAGCAGTGAGTCCGTTGATGGCTACGAGCAGTACTTC. Amino acids: CASSESVDGYEQYF.

This rearrangement joins TRBV28 to TRBJ2-2; the D gene could be TRBD1 or TRBD2 (5 bases each). This CDR3 comprises 17 residues. Trimming took off 7 bases at V and 4 bases at J, with 22 bases between the two ends. Germline loops: CDR1 MDHEN, CDR2 SYDVKM. CDR3 sequence reads: CASNTFISRDVTGELFF. CDR3 coding DNA: TGTGCCAGCAACACATTTATATCCAGGGACGTCACCGGGGAGCTGTTTTTT. The full variable domain, its missing parts supplied by reference TRBV28 and TRBJ2-2, is DVKVTQSSRYLVKRTGEKVFLECVQDMDHENMFWYRQDPGLGLRLIYFSYDVKMKEKGDIPEGYSVSREKKERFSLILESASTNQTSMYLCASNTFISRDVTGELFFGEGSRLTVL.

This clone occurred once. The chain couples TRBV5-1 to TRBJ2-1; possible D gene TRBD2, 5 bases. V lost 0 bases to trimming and J lost 7 bases, with 11 bases between them. This CDR3 has 14 amino acids. Germline lookup yields CDR1 SGHRS and CDR2 YFSETQ. As DNA, the CDR3 is TGCGCCAGCAGCTTGGAACTGACTACAAATGAGCAGTTCTTC. This gives the protein CASSLELTTNEQFF.

This rearrangement joins TRBV15 to TRBJ2-2; D is perhaps TRBD1 (6 bases). V lost 8 bases, J lost 1 base, and 20 bases lay in between. The CDR3 has 17 amino acids. Germline V lookup: CDR1 LNHNV, CDR2 YYDKDF (reference sequence). The chain's CDR3 is CATGGRFGQKNTGELFF. CDR3 nucleotide sequence: TGTGCCACCGGGGGCCGATTCGGGCAGAAGAACACCGGGGAGCTGTTTTTT.

The chain couples TRBV19 to TRBJ2-6; TRBD2 agrees at 7 bases. The germline CDR1 and CDR2 sequences are LNHDA and SQIVND (reference sequence). This CDR3 is built from 15 residues. V lost 6 bases, J lost 2 bases, and 4 bases stayed unmatched. The CDR3 nucleotides read TGTGCCAGTAGGTCTCGGGGGGCTGGGGCCAACGTCCTGACTTTC. Amino acids: CASRSRGAGANVLTF.

The chain combines TRBV25-1 with TRBJ2-5, with a possible D match to TRBD1 (6 bases). Germline CDR1 is MGHDK and CDR2 is SYGVNS. Between the trimmed V and J ends, which lost 4 bases and 5 bases, there was a span of 20 bases. This CDR3 has 16 amino acids. The CDR3 loop is CASSALYQGFGETQYF. The CDR3 DNA reads as TGTGCCAGCAGTGCCCTCTACCAGGGGTTTGGGGAGACCCAGTACTTC.